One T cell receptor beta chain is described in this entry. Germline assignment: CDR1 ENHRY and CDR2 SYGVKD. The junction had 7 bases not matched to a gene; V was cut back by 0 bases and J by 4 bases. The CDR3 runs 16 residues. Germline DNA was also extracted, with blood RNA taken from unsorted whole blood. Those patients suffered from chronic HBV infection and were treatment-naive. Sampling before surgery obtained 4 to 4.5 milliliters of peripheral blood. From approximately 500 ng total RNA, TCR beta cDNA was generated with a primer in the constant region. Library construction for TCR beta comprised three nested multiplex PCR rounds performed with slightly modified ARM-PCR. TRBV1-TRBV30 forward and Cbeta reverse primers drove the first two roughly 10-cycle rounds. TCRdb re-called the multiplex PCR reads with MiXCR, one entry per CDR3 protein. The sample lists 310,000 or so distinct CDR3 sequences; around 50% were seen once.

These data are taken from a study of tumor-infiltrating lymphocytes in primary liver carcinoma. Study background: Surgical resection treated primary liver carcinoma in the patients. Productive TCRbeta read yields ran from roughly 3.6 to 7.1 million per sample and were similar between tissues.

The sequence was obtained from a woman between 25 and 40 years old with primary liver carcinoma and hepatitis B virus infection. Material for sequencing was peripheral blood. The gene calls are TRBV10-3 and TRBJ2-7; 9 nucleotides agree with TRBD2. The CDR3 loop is CAISESWREGLYEQYF. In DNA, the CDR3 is TGTGCCATCAGTGAGTCATGGCGGGAGGGCCTTTACGAGCAGTACTTC.